Here is one TCR beta chain with its context. Its antigen is as yet unknown. The entry originates in a study of Tregs in tolerant kidney transplant recipients. Regarding the study as a whole: For some patients, primers changed over time, blocking nucleotide-level comparison. Few patients were studied, so findings need validation in larger groups.

Produced via immunoSEQ multiplex PCR; TCRdb's table is partial and in-frame only. The sample carries about 87,000 clones, more than 85% recorded once. This CDR3 is 12 amino acids long. Per germline, CDR1 LNHDA and CDR2 SQIVND (reference sequence). Trimming removed 7 bases at V and 0 bases at J, with 6 bases between. This receptor was identified in a human donor who received a combined kidney and bone marrow transplant. Sequenced here: CD4+ T cells from blood, sampled before the transplant. The rearrangement joins TRBV19 to TRBJ1-1; TRBD1 might be the D (5 bases). The CDR3 spells CASKQVNTEAFF. CDR3 nucleotides: TGTGCCAGTAAACAGGTGAACACTGAAGCTTTCTTT.